This T cell receptor (beta chain) came from a study of somatic mutations in cytotoxic T cells in rheumatoid arthritis. Study information: Some V beta antibody-stained T-cell populations were flow-sorted at nearly 100% purity, including V beta1+ cells sequenced for TCRB.

The CDR3 totals 13 residues. CDR1 MDHEN and CDR2 SYDVKM come from the germline V gene. J gave up 2 bases and V 3 bases, and 1 base lay outside the gene matches. Produced via immunoSEQ multiplex PCR; TCRdb's table is partial and in-frame only. The sample consists of some 11,000 clones, roughly 85% of them appearing once. To note about this clone: Its specificity is unknown.

Positive selection with magnetic beads achieved the isolation of CD4+ and CD8+ cells, followed by a flow cytometry check of purity. General observations from the study: For CD8+ T-cell clonality, rheumatoid arthritis patients and age-matched healthy controls did not differ significantly. The slight TRBV07 underrepresentation in rheumatoid arthritis patients received no adjustment for multiple comparisons.

The clonotype originates from an adult with rheumatoid arthritis. The specimen was CD8+ T cells sorted from blood. The J gene is TRBJ2-7, the V gene TRBV28; TRBD1 matches at 7 bases. DNA for the CDR3: TGTGCCAGCAGTTTCGGGACAGCCTACGAGCAGTACTTC. This translates into CASSFGTAYEQYF. The entire variable domain, with the rest obtained from reference TRBV28 and TRBJ2-7, is as follows: DVKVTQSSRYLVKRTGEKVFLECVQDMDHENMFWYRQDPGLGLRLIYFSYDVKMKEKGDIPEGYSVSREKKERFSLILESASTNQTSMYLCASSFGTAYEQYFGPGTRLTVT.